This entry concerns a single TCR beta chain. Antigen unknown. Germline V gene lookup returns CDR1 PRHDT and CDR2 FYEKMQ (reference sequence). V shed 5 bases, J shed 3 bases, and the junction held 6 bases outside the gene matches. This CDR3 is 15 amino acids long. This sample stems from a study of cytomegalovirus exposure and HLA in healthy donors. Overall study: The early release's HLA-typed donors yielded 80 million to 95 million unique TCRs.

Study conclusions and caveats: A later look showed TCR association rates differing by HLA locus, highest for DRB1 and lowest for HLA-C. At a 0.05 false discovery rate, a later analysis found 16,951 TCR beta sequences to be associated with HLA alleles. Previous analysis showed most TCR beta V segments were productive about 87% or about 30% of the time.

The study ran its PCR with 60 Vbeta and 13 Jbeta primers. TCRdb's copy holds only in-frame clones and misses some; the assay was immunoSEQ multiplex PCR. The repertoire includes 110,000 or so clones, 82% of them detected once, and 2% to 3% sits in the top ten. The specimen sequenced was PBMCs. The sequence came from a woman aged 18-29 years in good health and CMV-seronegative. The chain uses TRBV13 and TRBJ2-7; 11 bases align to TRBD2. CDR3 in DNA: TGTGCCAGCAGCCCCAGGACTAGCGGGCACTACGAGCAGTACTTC. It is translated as CASSPRTSGHYEQYF.